This TCR beta chain was sequenced for a study of blood T cell repertoires in COVID-19. At the level of the study: Nucleic acid was either cDNA or gDNA, and it came from T cells, B-cell-depleted T cells, or PBMCs.

This CDR3 region has 14 residues. V dropped 6 bases and J dropped 4; count of bases not matched to a gene: 4. The germline gives CDR1 LGHDT, CDR2 YNNKEL (reference sequence). In the original analysis: Amplified reference gene primers provided the basis for estimating nucleated cell counts. The method was immunoSEQ multiplex PCR; TCRdb's version includes in-frame clones alone and lacks a portion of them. V, J and clone size are those of that table, while D and trimming were read from the DNA. The sample consists of 110,000 to 150,000 clones, under 85% of them appearing once. In its sample, this clone was seen a few times.

Input material: peripheral blood. V usage is TRBV3-1 (or the pseudogene TRBV3-2) and J usage is TRBJ1-3, with 9 nucleotides matching TRBD1. The clonotype comes from a human donor in a cohort sampled during active COVID-19. CDR3 DNA sequence: TGTGCCAGCAGGGCACAGGGGGCCGGAAACACCATATATTTT. Translating gives CASRAQGAGNTIYF.